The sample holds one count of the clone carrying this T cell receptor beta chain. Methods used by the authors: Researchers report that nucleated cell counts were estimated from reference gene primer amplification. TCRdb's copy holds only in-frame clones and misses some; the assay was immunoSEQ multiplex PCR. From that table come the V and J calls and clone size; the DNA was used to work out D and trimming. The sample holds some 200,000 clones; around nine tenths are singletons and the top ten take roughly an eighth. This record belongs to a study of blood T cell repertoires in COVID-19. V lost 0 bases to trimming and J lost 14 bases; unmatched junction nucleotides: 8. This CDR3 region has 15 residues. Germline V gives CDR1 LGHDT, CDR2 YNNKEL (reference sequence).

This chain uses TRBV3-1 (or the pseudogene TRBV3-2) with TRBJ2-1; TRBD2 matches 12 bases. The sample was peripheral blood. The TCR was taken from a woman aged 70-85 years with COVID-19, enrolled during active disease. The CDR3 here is CASSQDLAGGPSEFF. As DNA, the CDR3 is TGTGCCAGCAGCCAAGATCTAGCGGGAGGGCCAAGCGAGTTCTTC.